The entry below gives a single T cell receptor (beta chain) sequence along with its context. The conserved phenylalanine or tryptophan normally closing the CDR3 is absent here, so this likely arose from a read error. CDR1 and CDR2 (germline): LNHNV, YYDKDF (reference sequence). The CDR3 sequence is 19 residues long. Between the trimmed V and J ends, which lost 2 bases and 3 bases, there was a span of 25 bases. This specimen belongs to a study of Graves' ophthalmopathy and Graves' hyperthyroidism. As the template, RNA transcripts were used to amplify TCR beta CDR3 regions. Following a first-round RT-PCR that used HTBI primers, a second-round multiplex PCR was carried out. Using its own MiXCR run on the multiplex PCR reads, TCRdb lists one record per CDR3 protein. The table includes about 700,000 distinct CDR3 sequences, approximately 39% detected once.

Sequencing used peripheral blood. The V and J genes are TRBV15 and TRBJ2-5, with D perhaps matching TRBD1 or TRBD2 (6 bases each). This TCR was sampled from an adult man with Graves' ophthalmopathy. The CDR3, as DNA: TGTGCCACCAGCAGACTCAGGTTTAGGGGGGCGCTTTCAGAAGAGACCCAGTACGTC. Protein: CATSRLRFRGALSEETQYV.